This is a list of T cell receptor beta chains from one sample in a study of OX40 agonist ivuxolimab in advanced cancers. Sequenced by immunoSEQ multiplex PCR; TCRdb stores in-frame clones only, minus some. The sample comprises more than 75,000 clones, around 90% of which are singletons, and around 0.72% rests with the top ten. The material was CD4+ or CD8+ T cells sorted from blood, obtained in a trial of the OX40 agonist ivuxolimab. These receptors all come from an adult with an advanced solid tumor such as melanoma, head and neck, liver or kidney cancer. Each CDR3 is given with its conserved first and last residue. The D gene is left open where the match is weak. Where a row states a size, it is once, few, many or the class of an expanded clone; other rows omit it.

TRBV28,TRBJ2-7,TRBD1,.,CASGRTGAYEQYF,TGTGCCAGCGGACGGACAGGGGCCTACGAGCAGTACTTC
TRBV12-5,TRBJ2-5,.,once,CANTSGETQYF,TGTGCTAACACTTCAGGGGAGACCCAGTACTTC
TRBV27,TRBJ1-6,TRBD1,.,CASSLSRDSPNSPLHF,TGTGCCAGCAGTTTATCTCGGGACAGCCCGAATTCACCCCTCCACTTT
TRBV10-2,TRBJ1-1,.,.,CASSHMNTEAFF,TGCGCCAGCAGCCACATGAACACTGAAGCTTTCTTT
TRBV10-1,TRBJ2-4,.,.,CASSTPDGIQYF,TGCGCCAGCAGTACCCCGGACGGCATTCAGTACTTC
TRBV7-3,TRBJ2-6,TRBD1,.,CASSLSGSGTGLGANVLTF,TGTGCCAGCAGCTTATCAGGTTCCGGGACAGGGCTTGGGGCCAACGTCCTGACTTTC
TRBV5-4,TRBJ2-1,.,.,CASSPMASPNEQFF,TGTGCCAGCAGCCCCATGGCTAGCCCCAATGAGCAGTTCTTC
TRBV4-3,TRBJ2-2,.,once,CASSQELAYTGELFF,TGCGCCAGCAGCCAAGAACTTGCTTACACCGGGGAGCTGTTTTTT
TRBV5-1,TRBJ2-1,.,.,CASSDGTPGNEQFF,TGCGCCAGCAGCGATGGGACACCAGGGAATGAGCAGTTCTTC
TRBV5-1,TRBJ1-3,TRBD1,.,CASSDTGAGNTIYF,TGCGCCAGCAGCGACACAGGGGCGGGAAACACCATATATTTT
TRBV6-6,TRBJ2-3,.,.,CASSSHYADTQYF,TGTGCCAGCAGTTCTCACTATGCAGATACGCAGTATTTT
TRBV9,TRBJ2-7,.,.,CASSVGRASYEQYF,TGTGCCAGCAGCGTAGGCAGGGCCTCTTACGAGCAGTACTTC
TRBV15,TRBJ1-6,.,once,CATGEAGVWNSPLHF,TGTGCCACGGGCGAGGCTGGGGTATGGAATTCACCCCTCCACTTT
TRBV10-3,TRBJ2-1,TRBD2,.,CAISESGLAVLEQFF,TGTGCCATCAGTGAGTCCGGACTAGCGGTCCTCGAGCAGTTCTTC
TRBV18,TRBJ1-5,.,once,CASSPEQINQPQHF,TGTGCCAGCTCACCGGAACAGATTAATCAGCCCCAGCATTTT
TRBV7-8,TRBJ1-1,TRBD1,.,CASSLGQDREAFF,TGTGCCAGCAGCTTAGGGCAGGACAGGGAAGCTTTCTTT
TRBV7-2,TRBJ1-2,.,.,CASSYGTTYGYTF,TGTGCCAGCAGCTACGGGACCACCTATGGCTACACCTTC
TRBV9,TRBJ2-2,TRBD1,.,CASSVAQGAIAGELFF,TGTGCCAGCAGCGTAGCACAGGGGGCTATCGCCGGGGAGCTGTTTTTT
TRBV20-1,TRBJ2-7,.,.,CSAMLGSVTSF,TGCAGTGCTATGCTCGGGAGTGTCACTTCCTTC
TRBV21-1,TRBJ1-2,.,.,CASSKAPPNGGYTF,TGTGCCAGCAGCAAAGCGCCACCTAACGGCGGCTACACCTTC
TRBV29-1,TRBJ1-5,.,.,CSVKETGKNSNQPQHF,TGCAGCGTAAAAGAAACAGGGAAGAATAGCAATCAGCCCCAGCATTTT
TRBV28,TRBJ2-1,TRBD2,.,CASSTGLAGYNEQFF,TGTGCCAGCAGTACCGGACTAGCGGGGTACAATGAGCAGTTCTTC
TRBV5-4,TRBJ2-2,TRBD2,.,CASSSGTTFPGELFF,TGTGCCAGCAGCTCCGGGACTACCTTTCCCGGGGAGCTGTTTTTT
TRBV7-2,TRBJ2-2,TRBD1,.,CASSSGQTNTGELFF,TGTGCCAGCAGCTCGGGACAGACGAACACCGGGGAGCTGTTTTTT
TRBV18,TRBJ2-7,.,.,CASSLTSGNEQYF,TGTGCCAGCTCACTAACTTCCGGGAACGAGCAGTACTTC
TRBV23-1,TRBJ2-7,TRBD1,.,CASRDRGRKYEQYF,TGCGCCAGCAGGGACAGGGGGCGCAAATACGAGCAGTACTTC
TRBV25-1,TRBJ1-3,TRBD1,.,CASSQTGGSGNTIYF,TGTGCCTCTTCCCAGACAGGGGGCTCTGGAAACACCATATATTTT
TRBV29-1,TRBJ1-2,.,.,CSVDRINYGYTF,TGCAGCGTTGACCGCATTAACTATGGCTACACCTTC
TRBV10-1,TRBJ2-5,.,.,CASTTGLGGTQYF,TGCGCCAGTACTACAGGACTGGGGGGGACCCAGTACTTC
TRBV30,TRBJ1-6,.,.,CAWNSGSNSPLHF,TGTGCCTGGAATAGTGGGTCCAATTCACCCCTCCACTTT
TRBV6-5,TRBJ1-1,TRBD1,.,CASRLQGGFEAFF,TGTGCCAGCAGGCTACAGGGGGGGTTTGAAGCTTTCTTT
TRBV10-2,TRBJ2-7,TRBD1,.,CASSERRDRGSEQYF,TGCGCCAGCAGTGAGAGACGGGACAGGGGGAGCGAGCAGTACTTC
TRBV20-1,TRBJ2-1,.,once,CSTQTADEQFF,TGCAGTACCCAGACAGCGGATGAGCAGTTCTTC
TRBV7-9,TRBJ1-1,.,.,CASSLEVMNTEAFF,TGTGCCAGCAGCTTAGAGGTGATGAACACTGAAGCTTTCTTT
TRBV5-1,TRBJ2-1,TRBD2,.,CASSLSTSWLSNEQFF,TGCGCCAGCAGCTTGTCGACTAGCTGGTTGTCCAATGAGCAGTTCTTC
TRBV18,TRBJ2-2,.,.,CASSRQEANTGELFF,TGTGCCAGCTCACGACAGGAAGCGAACACCGGGGAGCTGTTTTTT
TRBV29-1,TRBJ1-5,.,once,CSVGRGGNQPQHF,TGCAGCGTTGGACGAGGGGGCAATCAGCCCCAGCATTTT
TRBV2,TRBJ2-1,.,.,CATSLGANNEQFF,TGTGCCACCAGCTTGGGGGCCAACAATGAGCAGTTCTTC
TRBV16,TRBJ2-2,.,.,CASSQQVPNTGELFF,TGTGCCAGCAGCCAGCAGGTCCCTAACACCGGGGAGCTGTTTTTT
TRBV5-4,TRBJ1-2,TRBD1,.,CASSLVGQGVSGYTF,TGTGCCAGCAGCTTGGTGGGACAGGGGGTTTCTGGCTACACCTTC
TRBV5-1,TRBJ2-6,.,.,CASNPGSISGANVLTF,TGCGCCAGCAATCCCGGTTCCATCTCTGGGGCCAACGTCCTGACTTTC
TRBV27,TRBJ1-6,.,.,CASRSAGLNSPLHF,TGTGCCAGCCGGTCGGCAGGCCTTAATTCACCCCTCCACTTT